Presented here are 13 T cell receptor beta chains from one specimen sequenced in a study of regulatory T cells in long-lasting Graves disease. Time point indicated: newly diagnosed GD, antithyroid drugs for less than 3 months. Generation of the TCR library employed RNA extracted from PBMCs. Through Arm-PCR of CDR3 regions and iRepertoire HTBI primers, TCR beta libraries were built. One entry per CDR3 protein results from TCRdb running MiXCR on the multiplex PCR reads. This table holds more than 400,000 distinct CDR3 sequences, 15% to 20% found once. The same data also went into a second study, on T cells in Graves' hyperthyroidism and ophthalmopathy.

Sequencing was performed on peripheral blood mononuclear cells (PBMCs), taken at new diagnosis, from a patient treated with antithyroid drugs. These receptors originate from a man aged 35 to 55 with Graves disease.

This sequence joins TRBV2 and TRBJ1-3, with D uncertain. V lost 4 bases, J lost 1 base, and 11 bases lay in between. Germline CDR1 and CDR2: SNHLY and FYNNEI. The CDR3 extends over 15 amino acids. CDR3 amino acids: CASSVGFRSGNTIYF. CDR3 DNA: TGTGCCAGCAGTGTGGGGTTTCGGTCTGGAAACACCATATATTTT.

This clonotype was seen repeatedly, ten times or more. The CDR3 here is CASSQGDSRPLETQYF. The CDR3 nucleotides read TGCGCCAGCAGTCAAGGTGACAGTCGACCCTTAGAGACCCAGTACTTC. This chain connects TRBV5-1 to TRBJ2-5; TRBD1 might be the D (5 bases). Per germline, CDR1 SGHRS and CDR2 YFSETQ. This CDR3 is built from 16 residues. V lost 5 bases to trimming and J lost 4 bases, with 21 bases between them.

The chain couples TRBV19 to TRBJ2-7; 7 bases line up with TRBD1. The length of the CDR3 is 16 residues. Germline lookup yields CDR1 LNHDA and CDR2 SQIVND (reference sequence). The ends lost 5 bases at V and 2 bases at J; junction bases unmatched: 12. Here the CDR3 DNA reads TGTGCCAGTAGTCCCCTGCCGGGACAGATTACCTACGAGCAGTACTTC. Translating gives CASSPLPGQITYEQYF.

The rearrangement links TRBV7-9 to TRBJ2-3, with TRBD1 matching 9 bases. The V and J ends lost 3 bases and 2 bases, in that order; junction bases with no gene match: 3. Germline CDR1 SEHNR, CDR2 FQNEAQ (reference sequence). This CDR3 region has 15 residues. CDR3 protein: CASSFGDRDTDTQYF. CDR3 nucleotide sequence: TGTGCCAGCAGCTTTGGGGACAGGGACACAGATACGCAGTATTTT.

There are many counts of this clonotype. DNA of the CDR3: TGTGCCAGCAGCCAAGATTTGGGTTTAACAGATACGCAGTATTTT. Amino acids: CASSQDLGLTDTQYF. The chain recombines TRBV3-1 with TRBJ2-3; D remains ambiguous. Germline V gene sequence: CDR1 LGHDT, CDR2 YNNKEL (reference sequence). Trimming pared 0 bases from V and 3 bases from J, leaving 10 bases between. CDR3 length: 15 amino acids.

The table lists this clonotype with a few counts. The rearrangement links TRBV20-1 to TRBJ1-3; 10 bases match TRBD1. Per the germline V gene, CDR1 is DFQATT and CDR2 is SNEGSKA (reference sequence). V shed 5 bases and J 8 bases; nucleotides not matched to a gene: 6. The CDR3 consists of 13 residues. In DNA, the CDR3 is TGCAGTGCTCGGGACAGGGGAAAACACACCATATATTTT. It specifies CSARDRGKHTIYF.

The chain links TRBV5-1 to TRBJ2-7; D not certain. This CDR3 has 15 residues. With 0 bases removed from V and 5 bases from J, the gap between germline ends came to 15 bases. Germline-derived CDR1 and CDR2 are SGHRS and YFSETQ. CDR3: CASSLVVQSLDEQYF. CDR3 bases: TGCGCCAGCAGCTTGGTGGTCCAGAGCCTGGACGAGCAGTACTTC.

This clonotype was detected ten times or more. The V call is TRBV20-1, the J call TRBJ2-1; D remains ambiguous. The CDR3 runs 18 residues. Trimming took 1 base from V and 4 from J, leaving 23 bases between them. CDR1 and CDR2 from the germline V gene are DFQATT and SNEGSKA (reference sequence). As DNA, the CDR3 is TGCAGTGCTAGAGGTCGAGCACGAACATCCCCGAGATACAATGAGCAGTTCTTC. Translation gives CSARGRARTSPRYNEQFF.

In this sample, this clonotype turned up a few times. The rearrangement links TRBV20-1 to TRBJ2-7, with D tentatively TRBD1 (6 bases). Germline CDR1 DFQATT, CDR2 SNEGSKA (reference sequence). Trimming removed 5 bases at V and 6 bases at J, with 17 bases between. This CDR3 is built from 13 residues. The CDR3 loop reads CSAGYLTGSEQYF. The CDR3 DNA sequence: TGCAGTGCTGGGTACTTGACAGGATCCGAGCAGTACTTC.

This chain connects TRBV29-1 to TRBJ1-1; D unclear. This CDR3 has 14 residues. Germline values: CDR1 SQVTM, CDR2 ANQGSEA. V was clipped by 4 bases and J by 0 bases, with 12 bases between them. The CDR3 DNA is TGCAGCGTTGCGACTCAGGCCGTGAACACTGAAGCTTTCTTT. This codes for CSVATQAVNTEAFF.

Worth noting for this clonotype: A much larger clone sits a single nucleotide away, making a read error possible. This chain connects TRBV28 to TRBJ2-1; D could derive from TRBD1 or TRBD2 (5 bases each). Germline CDR1 MDHEN, CDR2 SYDVKM. The germline V and J ends were trimmed by 9 bases and 8 bases, with 23 bases remaining between them. There are 15 residues in the CDR3. CDR3 loop: CASTSWGGWDDEQFF. The CDR3 bases are TGTGCCAGTACGAGCTGGGGTGGCTGGGACGATGAGCAGTTCTTC.

This clonotype was seen at least ten times. This rearrangement joins TRBV6-2 or TRBV6-3 to TRBJ2-1, with 9 bases lining up with TRBD2. The J segment lost 2 bases and the V segment lost 2 bases, leaving 1 base of the junction unmatched. The germline V gene encodes CDR1 MNHEY and CDR2 SVGEGT. The CDR3 is made up of 15 amino acids. The CDR3 is CASSYRLAAYNEQFF. CDR3 DNA: TGTGCCAGCAGTTACCGACTAGCGGCCTACAATGAGCAGTTCTTC.

The table lists this clonotype with many counts. CDR3 protein: CASTRGGELFF. CDR3 sequence (DNA): TGTGCCAGCACCCGCGGCGGGGAGCTGTTTTTT. The V gene is TRBV3-1, the J gene TRBJ2-2, with unresolved D. The germline V gene encodes CDR1 LGHDT and CDR2 YNNKEL (reference sequence). Trimming cost V 7 bases and J 7 bases, with 7 bases left between them. This CDR3 spans 11 amino acids.